This entry lists 6 T cell receptor beta chains sequenced from one sample in a study of blood T cell repertoires in COVID-19. The table came from immunoSEQ multiplex PCR; TCRdb's copy has only in-frame clones and leaves some out. The sample carries 9,500 or so clones, nearly 90% recorded once. Sample: peripheral blood. The receptor source for this set is a human donor in a cohort sampled during active COVID-19.

The chain carries TRBV4-2 and TRBJ2-7; 8 nucleotides match TRBD2. Germline V gene data show CDR1 as LGHNA and CDR2 as YNFKEQ. CDR3 length equals 15 residues. Germline trimming cut 4 bases from V and 0 bases from J; bases unmatched to any gene: 5. CDR3 sequence reads: CASSPGRGASYEQYF. CDR3 sequence (DNA): TGTGCCAGCAGCCCTGGGCGGGGGGCCTCCTACGAGCAGTACTTC.

The CDR3 DNA reads as TGTGCCAGCAGCTTGATGGAGGCCAGCACAGATACGCAGTATTTT. Protein sequence: CASSLMEASTDTQYF. This rearrangement joins TRBV5-6 to TRBJ2-3; D may be TRBD2 (5 bases). The CDR3 has 15 residues. Germline V CDR1 and CDR2: SGHDT, YYEEEE. Trimming took 1 base from V and 0 from J, leaving 9 bases between them.

The chain links TRBV27 to TRBJ2-5, with a tentative D call TRBD1 (6 bases). Per the germline V gene, CDR1 is MNHEY and CDR2 is SMNVEV (reference sequence). V was shortened by 2 bases and J by 4 bases, with 11 bases between the two germline ends. The CDR3 covers 14 residues. CDR3 protein: CASSLQQGRETQYF. CDR3 in DNA: TGTGCCAGCAGTTTACAACAGGGTAGAGAGACCCAGTACTTC.

The chain is built from TRBV6-5 and TRBJ1-1; 7 bases match TRBD1. The CDR3 has 14 residues. Germline CDR1 MNHEY, CDR2 SVGAGI. V was pared by 6 bases and J by 2 bases, with 6 bases of the junction left unmatched. The CDR3 loop is CASRPGTANTEAFF. CDR3 nucleotide sequence: TGTGCCAGCAGACCCGGGACAGCTAACACTGAAGCTTTCTTT.

The rearrangement uses TRBV3-1 (or the pseudogene TRBV3-2) and TRBJ2-1; TRBD1 aligns across 7 bases. The germline V gene has CDR1 LGHDT and CDR2 YNNKEL (reference sequence). The V and J ends lost 3 bases and 1 base, in that order; junction bases with no gene match: 18. This CDR3 is built from 20 residues. The DNA of the CDR3 is TGTGCCAGCAGCCAGCAAGGAGGCAGGGGGTACCTCCAATCCTACAATGAGCAGTTCTTC. This codes for CASSQQGGRGYLQSYNEQFF.

This sequence joins TRBV2 and TRBJ2-1; tentatively, D is TRBD1 (6 bases). Germline values: CDR1 SNHLY, CDR2 FYNNEI. This CDR3 is built from 12 residues. V was clipped by 6 bases and J by 10 bases, with 13 bases between them. The CDR3 DNA reads TGTGCCAGCAGCGGACAGTTTCGAGAGCAGTTCTTC. It specifies CASSGQFREQFF.